This T cell receptor beta chain was obtained from a study of T cells after somatic rescue of genetic block. The data were produced by immunoSEQ multiplex PCR, yet TCRdb's version contains in-frame clones alone and is incomplete. The repertoire includes 65,000 to 70,000 clones, around 92% of them detected once, and approximately 2.9% sits in the top ten. V gave up 5 bases and J gave up 3 bases, with 8 bases separating them. The germline gives CDR1 SGHVS, CDR2 FNYEAQ. CDR3 length: 12 residues. Sequenced material: peripheral blood mononuclear cells (PBMCs). This TCR derives from a man aged 35-49 years. The chain has TRBV7-6 and TRBJ2-7; a weak D match, TRBD1 (5 bases). CDR3 residues: CASSQGGYEQYF. Written as DNA, the CDR3 is TGTGCCAGCAGCCAGGGTGGCTACGAGCAGTACTTC.